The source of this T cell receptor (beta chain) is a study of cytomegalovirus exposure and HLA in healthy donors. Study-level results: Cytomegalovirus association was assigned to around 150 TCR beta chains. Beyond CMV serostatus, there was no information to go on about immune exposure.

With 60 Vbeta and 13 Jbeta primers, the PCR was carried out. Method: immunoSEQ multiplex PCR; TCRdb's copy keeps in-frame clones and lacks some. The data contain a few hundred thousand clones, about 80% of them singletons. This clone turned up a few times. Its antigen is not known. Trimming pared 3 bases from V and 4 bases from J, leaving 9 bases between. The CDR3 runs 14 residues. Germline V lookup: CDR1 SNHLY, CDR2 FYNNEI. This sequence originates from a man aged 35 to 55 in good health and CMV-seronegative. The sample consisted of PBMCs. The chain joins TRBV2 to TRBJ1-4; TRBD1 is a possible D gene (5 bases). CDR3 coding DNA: TGTGCCAGCAGTGAGGGGCGGCATAATGAAAAACTGTTTTTT. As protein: CASSEGRHNEKLFF.